This TCR beta chain derives from a study of radiotherapy plus CTLA-4 blockade in lung cancer. Study background: Disease control was achieved by 31% of patients, and objective responses by more than 15%.

TCRdb's table, derived via immunoSEQ multiplex PCR, lists solely in-frame clones and lacks some. This table holds 50,000 to 65,000 clones, about three quarters found once. Study results and caveats: Expansion of tumor-derived TCR clones was observed in blood after radiotherapy plus ipilimumab. Reports identified early blood T cell clone dynamics, with interferon-beta, as the best response predictor.

The CDR3 extends over 15 amino acids. V lost 6 bases and J lost 0, with 12 bases in between. The germline V gene has CDR1 SEHNR and CDR2 FQNEAQ (reference sequence). On this clone itself: Antigen: not known.

Those patients who had chemo-refractory metastatic non-small-cell lung cancer were given focal radiation along with CTLA-4 blockade through ipilimumab. The chain combines TRBV7-9 with TRBJ1-3; D remains unclear. The sequenced sample was peripheral blood, obtained from a patient treated with radiotherapy plus ipilimumab. The clonotype originates from a human donor with non-small cell lung cancer whose response to radiotherapy plus ipilimumab could not be evaluated. The CDR3 DNA reads as TGTGCCAGCAGATCCGGGGTCAACTCTGGAAACACCATATATTTT. It is translated as CASRSGVNSGNTIYF.